Following are 26 T cell receptor beta chains from one sample sequenced in a study of shared clonotypes between healthy human individuals (dated by TCRdb to about 2020). Library creation used the immunoSEQ multiplex PCR assay. Imported from immuneACCESS, the table was reduced by TCRdb to in-frame sequences with V and J called. These copies leave out some clones; in studies compared against another copy, an unresolved V gene accounts for under half, and the cause of the remainder is not known. The sample includes hundreds of thousands of clones, with around 80% observed a single time. Clones ranked in the top ten supply 12% of the sample. Sequencing was done on a sample of PBMCs. These receptors originate from a woman in her thirties or forties in good health. Some clones in this sample may be carry-over from other donors' samples.

The rearrangement links TRBV11-2 to TRBJ1-1, with D possibly matching TRBD1 (6 bases). Germline V lookup: CDR1 SGHAT, CDR2 FQNNGV. The ends were cut back, 7 bases at V and 1 base at J, with 10 bases in the middle. The CDR3 has 13 amino acids. CDR3 in DNA: TGTGCCAGCATATGGACAGCGAACACTGAAGCTTTCTTT. This encodes CASIWTANTEAFF.

The chain has TRBV10-1 and TRBJ2-1, with a possible D match to TRBD2 (5 bases). Germline V gene lookup returns CDR1 WNHNN and CDR2 SYGVQD (reference sequence). The CDR3 runs 12 residues. The germline V and J ends were trimmed by 8 bases and 6 bases, with 11 bases remaining between them. CDR3 coding DNA: TGCGCCAGCTTCGAGGGAAGCAATGAGCAGTTCTTC. Translated: CASFEGSNEQFF.

This chain connects TRBV18 to TRBJ2-7; the D gene is possibly TRBD1 (5 bases). Deletions cut 1 base from V and 0 bases from J, with 13 bases between. This CDR3 is built from 16 residues. Germline lookup yields CDR1 KGHSH and CDR2 LQKENI. In DNA form, the CDR3 reads TGTGCCAGCTCACCACTGGCCAGGGCACTCTCCTACGAGCAGTACTTC. This gives the protein CASSPLARALSYEQYF.

As regards this clone: At the DNA level, this CDR3 is encoded by other sequences in the same sample as well. This rearrangement joins TRBV7-9 to TRBJ2-2; D is unclear. Trimming shortened V by 4 bases and J by 5 bases, and 5 bases separated the two germline ends. This CDR3 has 12 amino acids. Germline CDR1 SEHNR, CDR2 FQNEAQ (reference sequence). This CDR3 is CASSSSTGELFF. The CDR3 DNA reads as TGTGCCAGCAGCTCTAGTACCGGGGAGCTGTTTTTT.

This sequence joins TRBV28 and TRBJ1-4; 7 nucleotides align to TRBD1. J gave up 8 bases and V 3 bases, and 9 bases lay outside the gene matches. This CDR3 is 15 amino acids long. CDR1 and CDR2 from the germline V gene are MDHEN and SYDVKM. CDR3 protein: CASSLSRQGVEKLFF. For the CDR3, the DNA is TGTGCCAGCAGTTTGTCCAGACAGGGAGTGGAAAAACTGTTTTTT.

The CDR3 sequence is CASSETSGISTDTQYF. The CDR3 DNA reads TGTGCCAGCAGTGAGACTAGCGGGATCAGCACAGATACGCAGTATTTT. This chain joins TRBV25-1 and TRBJ2-3; 11 bases agree with TRBD2. Germline lookup yields CDR1 MGHDK and CDR2 SYGVNS. This CDR3 is 16 amino acids long. The trim removed 3 bases at V and 0 bases at J, leaving 2 bases unmatched.

The chain carries TRBV18 and TRBJ2-7; tentatively, D is TRBD1 (6 bases). Trimming pared 3 bases from V and 3 bases from J, leaving 12 bases between. The CDR3 length is 14 residues. CDR1 is KGHSH, CDR2 LQKENI, per germline. The CDR3 is CASSPFAGVYEQYF. CDR3 bases: TGTGCCAGCTCACCGTTCGCAGGGGTCTACGAGCAGTACTTC.

The chain recombines TRBV19 with TRBJ1-2; no definite D call. V was trimmed by 2 bases and J by 4 bases, leaving 8 bases between them. This CDR3 is built from 13 residues. Per the germline V gene, CDR1 is LNHDA and CDR2 is SQIVND (reference sequence). In DNA form, the CDR3 reads TGTGCCAGTAGTATAAGTGCTCGCTATGGCTACACCTTC. Translated, it gives CASSISARYGYTF.

V and J are TRBV27 and TRBJ2-7; TRBD1 might be the D (6 bases). With 5 bases removed from V and 2 bases from J, the gap between germline ends came to 13 bases. Germline CDR1 and CDR2: MNHEY and SMNVEV (reference sequence). This CDR3 has 14 amino acids. CDR3 nucleotides: TGTGCCAGCAGTACCTCAGGGGCGACCTACGAGCAGTACTTC. This codes for CASSTSGATYEQYF.

This clone occurred a few times. V and J are TRBV19 and TRBJ1-5; 7 nucleotides align to TRBD1. J gave up 7 bases and V 8 bases, and 5 bases lay outside the gene matches. The CDR3 has 12 amino acids. In germline, CDR1 is LNHDA, CDR2 SQIVND (reference sequence). The CDR3 loop is CASDRVGQPQHF. The DNA of the CDR3 is TGTGCCAGTGACAGGGTGGGGCAGCCCCAGCATTTT.

In its sample, this clone was seen a few times. The V and J genes are TRBV4-3 and TRBJ2-7; the match to TRBD2 covers 8 bases. The CDR3 runs 16 residues. V lost 1 base and J lost 2; bases outside the gene matches: 7. Per germline, CDR1 LGHNA and CDR2 YSLEER. The CDR3 sequence is CASSQVEAGETYEQYF. The CDR3 DNA sequence: TGCGCCAGCAGCCAAGTGGAAGCGGGAGAAACCTACGAGCAGTACTTC.

The chain links TRBV6-1 to TRBJ1-4; D is uncertain. This CDR3 spans 14 amino acids. The V end was cut by 9 bases, the J end by 0 bases, with 11 bases between. Germline V lookup: CDR1 MNHNS, CDR2 SASEGT. In DNA, the CDR3 is TGTGCCAGTTGTGCCCAGTCAACTAATGAAAAACTGTTTTTT. It yields the protein CASCAQSTNEKLFF.

This chain links TRBV15 with TRBJ1-5, with D perhaps matching TRBD1 (6 bases). This CDR3 comprises 15 residues. The ends were cut back, 2 bases at V and 3 bases at J, with 11 bases in the middle. Germline CDR1 is LNHNV and CDR2 is YYDKDF (reference sequence). Written as DNA, the CDR3 is TGTGCCACCAGCAGATTGACAGGAGTCAATCAGCCCCAGCATTTT. Translated: CATSRLTGVNQPQHF.

The J gene is TRBJ1-6, the V gene TRBV6-1; 7 nucleotides match TRBD1. In germline, CDR1 is MNHNS, CDR2 SASEGT. This CDR3 is 14 amino acids long. Trimming took 6 bases from V and 9 from J; bases not matched to a gene: 8. The CDR3 loop reads CASSPQGVISPLHF. CDR3 DNA: TGTGCCAGCAGCCCCCAGGGGGTTATTTCACCCCTCCACTTT.

The rearrangement uses TRBV5-1 and TRBJ2-3; no reliable D call. Per germline, CDR1 SGHRS and CDR2 YFSETQ. This CDR3 is 14 amino acids long. Trimming shortened V by 3 bases and J by 6 bases, and 14 bases separated the two germline ends. The CDR3 is CASSSRFDSDTQYF. The CDR3 nucleotides read TGCGCCAGCAGCTCCCGATTCGATAGTGATACGCAGTATTTT.

About this clone itself: Other DNA sequences from this sample encode an identical CDR3 as well. In DNA, the CDR3 is TGTGCCAGCAGCTTAGTCGCTTCGGATACGCAGTATTTT. This sequence encodes CASSLVASDTQYF. The rearrangement joins TRBV7-2 to TRBJ2-3; no definite D call. The V and J ends lost 1 base and 6 bases respectively, with 8 bases between them. Germline CDR1 SGHTA, CDR2 FQGNSA. This CDR3 comprises 13 residues.

J is TRBJ2-1 and V is TRBV5-1, with D unclear. Germline V CDR1 and CDR2: SGHRS, YFSETQ. V lost 0 bases and J lost 8, with 12 bases in between. The CDR3 totals 14 residues. The CDR3 DNA is TGCGCCAGCAGCTTGGCCGTGGGCCAGGATGAGCAGTTCTTC. Its protein product is CASSLAVGQDEQFF.

This clone has just a few counts. The chain recombines TRBV7-2 with TRBJ2-2; 9 bases line up with TRBD1. This CDR3 contains 15 residues. Germline V gives CDR1 SGHTA, CDR2 FQGNSA. The V gene end was trimmed by 5 bases and the J gene end by 5 bases; junction bases not matched to a gene: 6. The DNA of the CDR3 is TGTGCCAGCAGCGCCCCGGGACAGGGTACCGGGGAGCTGTTTTTT. Translating gives CASSAPGQGTGELFF.

The rearrangement uses TRBV10-3 and TRBJ1-2; the D is unclear. There are 13 residues in the CDR3. The V end lost 3 bases, the J end lost 4 bases, and 9 bases lay between the germline ends. In germline, CDR1 is ENHRY, CDR2 SYGVKD. CDR3 amino acids: CAISEADSYGYTF. The CDR3 DNA reads TGTGCCATCAGTGAAGCGGACTCCTATGGCTACACCTTC.

The chain couples TRBV7-2 to TRBJ2-7; D possibly matches TRBD1 or TRBD2 (5 bases each). Per germline, CDR1 SGHTA and CDR2 FQGNSA. Trimming left V 2 bases short and J 0 bases short, with 11 bases between. The CDR3 covers 15 residues. The CDR3 DNA follows: TGTGCCAGCAGCTTAAGTCCAGGGAGCTCCTACGAGCAGTACTTC. Translating gives CASSLSPGSSYEQYF.

This chain links TRBV19 with TRBJ2-1; D might be TRBD1 (6 bases). This CDR3 has 16 amino acids. Germline CDR1 is LNHDA and CDR2 is SQIVND (reference sequence). The V end was cut by 5 bases, the J end by 4 bases, with 18 bases between. For the CDR3, the DNA is TGTGCCAGTAGTCCCAGCCATGGGGGCGGGTACAATGAGCAGTTCTTC. This translates into CASSPSHGGGYNEQFF.

The chain links TRBV14 to TRBJ2-1, with 7 bases that match TRBD2. This CDR3 contains 14 residues. V dropped 4 bases and J dropped 4; count of bases not matched to a gene: 4. The germline gives CDR1 SGHDN, CDR2 FVKESK. In DNA, the CDR3 is TGTGCCAGCAGCCTAACTAGCGTGTACAATGAGCAGTTCTTC. Its protein is CASSLTSVYNEQFF.

The chain is built from TRBV28 and TRBJ2-7, with 11 nucleotides matching TRBD2. Looked up from germline, CDR1 is MDHEN and CDR2 is SYDVKM. The CDR3 has 14 residues. The J segment lost 6 bases and the V segment lost 3 bases, leaving 4 bases of the junction unmatched. The CDR3 here is CASSFSGRAGEQYF. The CDR3 coding sequence is TGTGCCAGCAGTTTTAGCGGGAGGGCCGGCGAGCAGTACTTC. The full variable domain, its missing parts supplied by reference TRBV28 and TRBJ2-7, is DVKVTQSSRYLVKRTGEKVFLECVQDMDHENMFWYRQDPGLGLRLIYFSYDVKMKEKGDIPEGYSVSREKKERFSLILESASTNQTSMYLCASSFSGRAGEQYFGPGTRLTVT.

This clone was recorded once. This chain joins TRBV7-8 and TRBJ2-3; D ambiguous. The V gene's germline CDR1 is SGHVS and CDR2 FQNEAQ. Trimming shortened V by 1 base and J by 6 bases, and 8 bases separated the two germline ends. The CDR3 loop spans 13 amino acids. The CDR3: CASSLDFLDTQYF. The DNA of the CDR3 is TGTGCCAGCAGCTTAGACTTCCTGGATACGCAGTATTTT.

The chain has TRBV25-1 and TRBJ1-5, with D perhaps TRBD1 (5 bases). CDR3 length equals 14 residues. V lost 4 bases and J 4 bases, leaving 11 bases between the germline ends. Germline CDR1 and CDR2: MGHDK and SYGVNS. CDR3 sequence reads: CASSALGGNQPQHF. CDR3 nucleotides: TGTGCCAGCAGTGCATTGGGGGGAAATCAGCCCCAGCATTTT.

This rearrangement joins TRBV6-6 to TRBJ2-5, with 11 bases identical to TRBD2. CDR1 is MNHNY, CDR2 SVGAGI, per germline (reference sequence). This CDR3 has 16 residues. V lost 5 bases and J lost 4; bases outside the gene matches: 9. The CDR3 nucleotides read TGTGCCAGCAGTGCCGGGGGGACTAGCGGAAGAGAGACCCAGTACTTC. It translates to CASSAGGTSGRETQYF.